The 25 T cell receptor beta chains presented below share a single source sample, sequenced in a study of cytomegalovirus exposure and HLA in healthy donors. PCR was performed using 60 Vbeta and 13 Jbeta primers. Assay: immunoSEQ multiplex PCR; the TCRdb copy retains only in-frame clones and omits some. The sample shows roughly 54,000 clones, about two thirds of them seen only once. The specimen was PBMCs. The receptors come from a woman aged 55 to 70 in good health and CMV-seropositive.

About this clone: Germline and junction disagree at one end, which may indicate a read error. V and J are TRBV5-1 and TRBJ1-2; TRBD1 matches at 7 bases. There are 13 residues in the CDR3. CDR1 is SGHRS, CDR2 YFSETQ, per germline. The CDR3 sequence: CASTLLTGDGYTF. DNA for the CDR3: TGCGCCAGCACCTTGCTAACAGGGGATGGCTACACCTTC.

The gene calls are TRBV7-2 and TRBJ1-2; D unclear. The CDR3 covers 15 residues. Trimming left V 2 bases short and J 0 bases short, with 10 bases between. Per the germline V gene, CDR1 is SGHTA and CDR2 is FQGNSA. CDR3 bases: TGTGCCAGCAGCTTATTCCGGGATCCTAACTATGGCTACACCTTC. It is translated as CASSLFRDPNYGYTF.

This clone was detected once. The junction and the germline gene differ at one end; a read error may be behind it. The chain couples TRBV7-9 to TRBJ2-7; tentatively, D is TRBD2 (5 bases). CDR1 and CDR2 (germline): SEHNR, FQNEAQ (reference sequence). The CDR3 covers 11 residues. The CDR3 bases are TGTTCCAGCAGCACGGGATGGGAAAATTACTTC. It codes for CSSSTGWENYF.

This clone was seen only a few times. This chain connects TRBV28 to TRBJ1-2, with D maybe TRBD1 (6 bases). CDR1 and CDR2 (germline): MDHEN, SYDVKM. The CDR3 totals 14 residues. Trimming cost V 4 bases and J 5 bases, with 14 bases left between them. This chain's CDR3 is CASSSQGIRYGYTF. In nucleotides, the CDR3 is TGTGCCAGCAGTTCACAGGGAATACGGTATGGCTACACCTTC.

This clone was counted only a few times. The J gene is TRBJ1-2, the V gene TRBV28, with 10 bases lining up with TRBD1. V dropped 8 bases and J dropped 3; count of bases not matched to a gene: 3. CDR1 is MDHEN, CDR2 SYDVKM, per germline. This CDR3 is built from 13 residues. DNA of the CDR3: TGTGCCAGCTACGGGACAGGGGACTATGGCTACACCTTC. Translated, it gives CASYGTGDYGYTF.

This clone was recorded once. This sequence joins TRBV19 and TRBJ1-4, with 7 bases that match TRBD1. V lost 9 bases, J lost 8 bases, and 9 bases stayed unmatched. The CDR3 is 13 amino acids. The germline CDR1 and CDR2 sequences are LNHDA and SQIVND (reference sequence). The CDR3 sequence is CARPDRVKEKLFF. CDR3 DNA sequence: TGTGCCAGGCCCGACAGGGTGAAGGAAAAACTGTTTTTT.

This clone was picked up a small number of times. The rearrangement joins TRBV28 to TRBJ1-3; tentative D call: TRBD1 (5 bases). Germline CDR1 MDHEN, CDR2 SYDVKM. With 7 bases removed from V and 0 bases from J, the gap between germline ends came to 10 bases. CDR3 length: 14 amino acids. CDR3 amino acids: CASTRGGSGNTIYF. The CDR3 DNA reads TGTGCCAGCACCCGCGGGGGCTCTGGAAACACCATATATTTT.

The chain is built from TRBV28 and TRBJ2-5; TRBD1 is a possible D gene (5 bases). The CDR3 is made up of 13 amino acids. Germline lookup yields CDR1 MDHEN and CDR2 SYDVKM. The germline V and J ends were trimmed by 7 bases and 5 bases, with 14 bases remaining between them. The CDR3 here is CASTLGHEETQYF. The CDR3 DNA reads TGTGCCAGCACCCTCGGACATGAGGAGACCCAGTACTTC. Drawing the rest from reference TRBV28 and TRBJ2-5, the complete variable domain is DVKVTQSSRYLVKRTGEKVFLECVQDMDHENMFWYRQDPGLGLRLIYFSYDVKMKEKGDIPEGYSVSREKKERFSLILESASTNQTSMYLCASTLGHEETQYFGPGTRLLVL.

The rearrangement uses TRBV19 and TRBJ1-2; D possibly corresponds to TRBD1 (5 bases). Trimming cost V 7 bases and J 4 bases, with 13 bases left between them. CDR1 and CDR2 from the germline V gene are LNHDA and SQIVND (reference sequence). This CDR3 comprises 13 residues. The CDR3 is CASNRGGSYGYTF. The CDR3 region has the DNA TGTGCCAGTAATCGGGGGGGTAGCTATGGCTACACCTTC.

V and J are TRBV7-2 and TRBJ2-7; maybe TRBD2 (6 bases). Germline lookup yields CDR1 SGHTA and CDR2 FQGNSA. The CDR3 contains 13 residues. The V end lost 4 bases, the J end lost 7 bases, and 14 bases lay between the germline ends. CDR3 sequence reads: CASSYGLFGEQYF. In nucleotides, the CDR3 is TGTGCCAGCAGCTATGGACTATTCGGGGAGCAGTACTTC. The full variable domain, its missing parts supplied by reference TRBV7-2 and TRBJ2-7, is GAGVSQSPSNKVTEKGKDVELRCDPISGHTALYWYRQSLGQGLEFLIYFQGNSAPDKSGLPSDRFSAERTGGSVSTLTIQRTQQEDSAVYLCASSYGLFGEQYFGPGTRLTVT.

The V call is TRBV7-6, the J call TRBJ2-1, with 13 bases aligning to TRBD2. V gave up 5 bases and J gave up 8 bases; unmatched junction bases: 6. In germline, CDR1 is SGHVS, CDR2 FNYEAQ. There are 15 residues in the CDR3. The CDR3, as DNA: TGTGCCAGCAGCCTCACTAGCGGGGGGGCTTATGAGCAGTTCTTC. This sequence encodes CASSLTSGGAYEQFF.

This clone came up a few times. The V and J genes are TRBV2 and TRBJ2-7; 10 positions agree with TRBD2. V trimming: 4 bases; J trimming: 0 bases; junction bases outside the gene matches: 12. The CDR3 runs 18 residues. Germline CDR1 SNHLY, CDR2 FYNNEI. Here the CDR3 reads CASSASLVAGGDSYEQYF. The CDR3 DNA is TGTGCCAGCAGTGCCTCGTTGGTAGCGGGGGGTGACTCCTACGAGCAGTACTTC.

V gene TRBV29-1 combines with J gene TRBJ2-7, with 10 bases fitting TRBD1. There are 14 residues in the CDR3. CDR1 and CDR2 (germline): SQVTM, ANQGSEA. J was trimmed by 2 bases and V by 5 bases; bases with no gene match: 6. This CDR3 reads CSVPTGQGTYEQYF. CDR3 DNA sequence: TGCAGCGTTCCAACGGGACAGGGGACCTACGAGCAGTACTTC.

The chain's CDR3 is CASRPPTGVGGYTF. The CDR3 coding sequence is TGCGCCAGCAGACCTCCGACAGGGGTGGGGGGCTACACCTTC. The chain links TRBV5-1 to TRBJ1-2; 8 bases fit TRBD1. This CDR3 region has 14 residues. Germline assignment: CDR1 SGHRS and CDR2 YFSETQ. The V segment lost 5 bases and the J segment 8 bases; nucleotides outside the gene matches: 11.

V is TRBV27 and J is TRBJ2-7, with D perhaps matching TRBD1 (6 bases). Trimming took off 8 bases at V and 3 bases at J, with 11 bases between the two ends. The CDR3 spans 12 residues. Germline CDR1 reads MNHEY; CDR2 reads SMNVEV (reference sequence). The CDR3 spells CASGDTLYEQYF. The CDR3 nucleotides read TGTGCCAGCGGGGACACTCTCTACGAGCAGTACTTC.

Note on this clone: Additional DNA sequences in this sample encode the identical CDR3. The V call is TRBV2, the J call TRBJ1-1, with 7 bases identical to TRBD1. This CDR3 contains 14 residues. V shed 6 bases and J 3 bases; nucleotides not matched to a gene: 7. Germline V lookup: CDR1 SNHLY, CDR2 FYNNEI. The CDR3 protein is CASRPAQGYTEAFF. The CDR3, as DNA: TGTGCCAGCAGACCCGCACAGGGGTACACTGAAGCTTTCTTT.

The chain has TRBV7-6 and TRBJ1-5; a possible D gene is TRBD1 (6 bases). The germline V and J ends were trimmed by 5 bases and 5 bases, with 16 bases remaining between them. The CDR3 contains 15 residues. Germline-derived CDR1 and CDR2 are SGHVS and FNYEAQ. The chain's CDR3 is CASSPLGGGDQPQHF. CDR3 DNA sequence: TGTGCCAGCAGCCCTCTAGGGGGGGGCGATCAGCCCCAGCATTTT.

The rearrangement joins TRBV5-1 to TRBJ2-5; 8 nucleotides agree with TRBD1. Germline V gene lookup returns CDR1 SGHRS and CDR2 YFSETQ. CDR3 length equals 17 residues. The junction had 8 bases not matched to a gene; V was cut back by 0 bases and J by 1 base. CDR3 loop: CASSLEPGGPFQETQYF. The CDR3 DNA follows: TGCGCCAGCAGCTTGGAACCAGGGGGCCCGTTCCAAGAGACCCAGTACTTC.

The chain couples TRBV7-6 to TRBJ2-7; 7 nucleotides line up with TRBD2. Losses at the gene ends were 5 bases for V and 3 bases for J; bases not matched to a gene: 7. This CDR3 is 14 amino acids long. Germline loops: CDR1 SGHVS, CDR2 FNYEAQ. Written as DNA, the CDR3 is TGTGCCAGCAGCCCGATTGGGGGGGGCTACGAGCAGTACTTC. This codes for CASSPIGGGYEQYF.

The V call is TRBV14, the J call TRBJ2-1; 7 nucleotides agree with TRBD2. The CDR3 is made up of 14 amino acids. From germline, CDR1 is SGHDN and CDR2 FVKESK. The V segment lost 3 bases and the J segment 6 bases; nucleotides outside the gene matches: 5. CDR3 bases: TGTGCCAGCAGCCACCCCAGGGAGGGCAATGAGCAGTTCTTC. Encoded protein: CASSHPREGNEQFF.

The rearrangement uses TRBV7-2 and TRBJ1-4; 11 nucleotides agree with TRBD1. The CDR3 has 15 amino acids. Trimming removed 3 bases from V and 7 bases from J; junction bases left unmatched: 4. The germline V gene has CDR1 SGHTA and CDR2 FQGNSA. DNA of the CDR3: TGTGCCAGCAGCTTCTTCGGGACAGGGGGTGAAAAACTGTTTTTT. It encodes CASSFFGTGGEKLFF.

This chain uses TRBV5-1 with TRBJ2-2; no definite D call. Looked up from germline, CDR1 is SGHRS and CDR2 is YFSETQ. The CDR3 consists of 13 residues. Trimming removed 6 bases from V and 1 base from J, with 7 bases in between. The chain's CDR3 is CASTAGNTGELFF. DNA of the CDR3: TGCGCCAGCACTGCAGGGAACACCGGGGAGCTGTTTTTT.

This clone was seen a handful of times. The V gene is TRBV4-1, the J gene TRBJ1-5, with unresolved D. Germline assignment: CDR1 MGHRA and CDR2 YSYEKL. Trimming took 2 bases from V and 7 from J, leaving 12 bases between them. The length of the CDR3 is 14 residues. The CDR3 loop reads CASSQLPTGQPQHF. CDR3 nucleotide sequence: TGCGCCAGCAGCCAATTGCCCACGGGACAGCCCCAGCATTTT.

CDR3 loop: CAISESGQGGGEKLFF. The CDR3, as DNA: TGTGCCATCAGTGAGTCGGGGCAGGGCGGTGGTGAAAAACTGTTTTTT. This chain connects TRBV10-3 to TRBJ1-4, with D perhaps TRBD1 (5 bases). This CDR3 is built from 16 residues. The germline gives CDR1 ENHRY, CDR2 SYGVKD. Trimming cost V 0 bases and J 7 bases, with 15 bases left between them.

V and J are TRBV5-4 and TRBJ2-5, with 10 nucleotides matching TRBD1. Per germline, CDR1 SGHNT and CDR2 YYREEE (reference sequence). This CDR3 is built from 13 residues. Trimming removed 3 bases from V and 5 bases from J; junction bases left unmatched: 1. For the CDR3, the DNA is TGTGCCAGCAGCTGGGGACAGGGGGAGACCCAGTACTTC. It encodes CASSWGQGETQYF.